This T cell receptor (beta chain) was found in a study of CD8+CD57+ T cells in acquired aplastic anemia. The study's findings and limits: The number of CD8+ CDR3 sequences shared by patients and controls was around 30.

The CDR3 sequence is 15 residues long. With 0 bases removed from V and 2 bases from J, the gap between germline ends came to 10 bases. Sequencing was done on patients that had shown CD8+CD57+ cell expansion by flow cytometry. There were no patients without severe acquired aplastic anemia. Profiles of TCR beta VDJ and CDR3 were generated from a genomic DNA template. Using its own MiXCR run on the reads, TCRdb lists one record per CDR3 protein. The top ten hold approximately 3% of the sample, which has over 150,000 distinct CDR3 sequences, roughly 48% seen once. Concerning this clonotype: Its specificity is not known.

This clonotype was obtained from a human donor with aplastic anemia. V usage is TRBV12-3 or TRBV12-4 and J usage is TRBJ2-5; possibly TRBD2 for D (6 bases). Material: sorted CD4+, CD8+, or CD8+CD57+ T cells (not recorded which) from PBMCs. CDR3 protein: CASSLAGSGQETQYF. The CDR3, as DNA: TGTGCCAGCAGTTTAGCGGGTAGCGGACAAGAGACCCAGTACTTC.